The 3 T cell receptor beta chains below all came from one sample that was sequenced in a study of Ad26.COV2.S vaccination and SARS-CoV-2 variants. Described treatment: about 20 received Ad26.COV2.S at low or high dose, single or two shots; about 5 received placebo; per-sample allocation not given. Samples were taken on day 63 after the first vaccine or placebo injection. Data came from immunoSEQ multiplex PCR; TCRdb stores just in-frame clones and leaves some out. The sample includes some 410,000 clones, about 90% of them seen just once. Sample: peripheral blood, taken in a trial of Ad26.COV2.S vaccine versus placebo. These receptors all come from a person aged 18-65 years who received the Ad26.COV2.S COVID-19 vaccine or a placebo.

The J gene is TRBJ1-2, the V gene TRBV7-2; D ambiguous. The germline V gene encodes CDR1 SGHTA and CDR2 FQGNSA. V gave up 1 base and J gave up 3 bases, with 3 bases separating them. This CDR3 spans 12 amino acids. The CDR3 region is CASSLVDYGYTF. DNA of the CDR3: TGTGCCAGCAGCTTAGTCGACTATGGCTACACCTTC.

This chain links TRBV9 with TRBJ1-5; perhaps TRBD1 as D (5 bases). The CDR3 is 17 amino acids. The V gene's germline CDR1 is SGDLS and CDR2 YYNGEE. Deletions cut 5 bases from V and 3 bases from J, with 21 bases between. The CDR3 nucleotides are TGTGCCAGCAGTCCGGGTGATAGGGGTGAAGACAATCAGCCCCAGCATTTT. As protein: CASSPGDRGEDNQPQHF.

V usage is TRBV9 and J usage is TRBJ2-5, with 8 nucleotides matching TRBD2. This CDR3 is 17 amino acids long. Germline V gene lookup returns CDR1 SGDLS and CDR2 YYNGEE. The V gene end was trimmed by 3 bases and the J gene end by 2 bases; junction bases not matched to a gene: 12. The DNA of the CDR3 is TGTGCCAGCAGCGAAAGAAGCGGGGGATTCTTACAAGAGACCCAGTACTTC. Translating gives CASSERSGGFLQETQYF.